This section outlines one T cell receptor (beta chain) sequence together with its context. The target of this receptor is not known. Base qualities are not provided; no much larger clone lies one nucleotide away. Preparation of the library involved the immunoSEQ multiplex PCR assay. Here the immuneACCESS table is served through TCRdb, limited to in-frame sequences with V and J called. Missing clones are a known gap in these copies; in checked studies unresolved V genes cover under half, and the rest lacks a known reason. In this sample the table shows over 100,000 clones, about nine tenths of which occur a single time. The ten largest clones take up approximately 3.2% of the sample. The data originate from a study of control samples from healthy donors and cancer patients (dated by TCRdb to about 2020). The CDR3 sequence holds 17 residues, the cysteine and phenylalanine included. The read is trimmed to its CDR3 DNA, 51 bases read in frame from base 1.

This receptor chain uses TRBV21-1 and TRBJ2-4; the DNA was not compared with TRBD2, the D call given in the table. TRBV21-1 is a documented pseudogene. Sequencing was performed on blood. The receptor comes from a man aged 35-49 years in good health. The CDR3 protein sequence reads: CASTKGVAGSPPDIQYF. The nucleotide sequence is TGTGCCAGCACCAAGGGGGTAGCGGGGTCCCCACCCGACATTCAGTACTTC.